Listed here is a single T cell receptor (beta chain). Its antigen is unknown. Per-base quality was not reported, and no clone a single base away is much larger than it. The time point label, read with the paper, signifies: before natalizumab initiation. Every listed patient had received interferon beta before, and every PML patient was female. T0 blood samples were collected before the first natalizumab infusion. Ficoll-Hypaque density gradient centrifugation was used to isolate peripheral blood mononuclear cells. CDR1 and CDR2 are drawn from the germline V gene: SGDLS, YYNGEE. Spanning cysteine to phenylalanine, the CDR3 consists of 14 amino acids. The read is trimmed to its CDR3 DNA, 42 bases read in frame from base 1. Relative to germline, V is 0 bases shorter and J is 7 bases shorter, with 11 bases between their ends. This sample was included in a study of multiple sclerosis patients with progressive multifocal leukoencephalopathy (dated by TCRdb to between 2017 and 2020). Concerning the study at large: Controls were roughly 5 natalizumab-treated MS patients who did not develop PML, sampled longitudinally. The study examined peripheral T and B cells of MS patients who developed PML (4 under natalizumab, 1 after alemtuzumab) and treated patients who did not. Longitudinal follow-up was performed in two natalizumab-treated patients who later developed PML, from before therapy through 6 and 12 months to PML onset. The study was designed to detect JC virus-specific or public T-cell expansions arising at the time of PML onset.

What the work shows at the level of the full study, not this receptor alone: TRB clones above 0.5% frequency appeared only in PML patients, but expanded clones at PML onset were already present before and during natalizumab therapy. Analysis was restricted to peripheral blood, although for natalizumab-associated PML, cerebrospinal fluid or brain lymphocytes might be more informative. When PML developed, neither common TRBV or TRBJ gene usage nor preferential TRBV-TRBJ pairings were detected. Lower normalized Shannon entropy suggested less diverse TRB repertoires in most PML patients, whereas the natalizumab-treated controls showed values near 1. With only a small, descriptive cohort, it remained unclear whether the findings reflect JC virus infection or general immunocompromise.

Amplification of TRB CDR3 regions from genomic DNA was performed at survey-level depth using the immunoSEQ two-step multiplex PCR. Each PCR was spiked with synthetic inline TR CDR3 controls spanning all V-J pairings to estimate template counts and remove amplification bias. Reads went through processing to reduce amplification and sequencing bias, and quantification was done against synthetic TR CDR3 analogs. On the authors' methods: In ImmunoSEQ Analyzer, raw data were processed so that out-of-frame sequences and CDR3s with stop codons were removed, with gene names following IMGT nomenclature. Normalized Shannon entropy, defined as 1 minus Pielou's evenness, was used to summarize repertoire diversity. TRB sequences were treated as identical only when sharing V gene, J gene and CDR3. Public PML clonotypes were CDR3s shared by two or more PML-onset samples but absent earlier, in controls, and in public databases. Skylign with the observed count method was used to analyze CDR3 amino acid composition at each position. Entries here come from immuneACCESS through TCRdb and include only in-frame sequences with V and J called. Some clones fail to appear in such tables; in the studies checked, an unresolved V gene covers under half of the shortfall, and the cause of the remainder is unknown. V, J and clone size are taken as reported in that table, and D and trimming were inferred from the DNA itself. Recorded for this sample are about 30,000 clones; 80% to 95% of them occurred a single time. The ten largest account for around 2.1% of the sample.

This receptor was identified in a man between 25 and 39 years old with multiple sclerosis. The specimen was PBMCs. Recombination connected TRBV9 to TRBJ1-5; the D gene cannot be named for sure. Here is the DNA: TGTGCCAGCAGCGTAGGGTCAAATTTCCAGCCCCAGCATTTT. This sequence encodes CASSVGSNFQPQHF.